Listed below are T cell receptor beta chains from one sample, sequenced in a study of vaccination effects on CD4 cells after COVID-19. For these TCRs, the target antigens are not known. The table came from immunoSEQ multiplex PCR; TCRdb's copy has only in-frame clones and leaves some out. Here the sample spans 40,000 to 50,000 clones, about 68% being singletons. Specimen: CD4+ T cells from PBMCs cultured with a peptide pool, collected before COVID-19 vaccination. Every receptor here comes from a human donor who had a prior SARS-CoV-2 infection. Each CDR3 is given with its conserved first and last residue. D genes are given only for firm matches. Some rows have no size entry. The others give once, few or many, or a class for an expanded clone.

j_call clone_size d_call v_call cdr3_nt cdr3_aa
TRBJ2-7 . TRBD1 TRBV7-3 TGTGCCAGCAGCCGGACAGGGGCAACCTACGAGCAGTACTTC CASSRTGATYEQYF
TRBJ2-2 . . TRBV5-4 TGTGCCAGCACCAGGGGGGGAGAGGGAACCGGGGAGCTGTTTTTT CASTRGGEGTGELFF
TRBJ1-1 . . TRBV5-1 TGCGCCAGCAGCTTGGAGCAGGACATCTCCACTGAAGCTTTCTTT CASSLEQDISTEAFF
TRBJ2-7 . TRBD1 TRBV5-1 TGCGCCAGCAGCCAGACAGGGAAGCAGTACTTC CASSQTGKQYF
TRBJ1-1 . . TRBV7-2 TGTGCCAGCAGCATCCGACAGACAAACACTGAAGCTTTCTTT CASSIRQTNTEAFF
TRBJ2-7 . TRBD1 TRBV29-1 TGCAGTGTTCCGGGACAGGGGGCGGGGGAGCAGTACTTC CSVPGQGAGEQYF
TRBJ1-2 few . TRBV29-1 TGCAGCGGGGGCGGCGACGCCGGGGCGCATGGCTACACCTTC CSGGGDAGAHGYTF
TRBJ2-5 . TRBD1 TRBV19 TGTGCCAGTAGTAAAAGTTACAGGGGGCGATTCGAAGAGACCCAGTACTTC CASSKSYRGRFEETQYF
TRBJ2-5 once . TRBV7-9 TGTGCCAGCAGCCCGCAGTTAGGTTTTGCAGAGACCCAGTACTTC CASSPQLGFAETQYF
TRBJ2-1 once . TRBV3-1/TRBV3-2 TGTGCCAGCAGCTCTCGGAGCTCCTACAATGAGCAGTTCTTC CASSSRSSYNEQFF
TRBJ1-5 few . TRBV19 TGTGCCAGTAGTATAGTCCCTGGAAGACAGCCCCAGCATTTT CASSIVPGRQPQHF
TRBJ1-3 . . TRBV5-4 TGTGCCAGCAGCATGGGGTCTAGGGCTGGAAACACCATATATTTT CASSMGSRAGNTIYF
TRBJ2-5 . TRBD1 TRBV5-1 TGCGCCAGCAGCTATGAGGCGGCAGGGGGCCGAGAGACCCAGTACTTC CASSYEAAGGRETQYF
TRBJ2-7 . TRBD1 TRBV18 TGTGCCAGCTCACTGCACACAGGGGGGACCTACGAGCAGTACTTC CASSLHTGGTYEQYF
TRBJ2-3 . . TRBV1 TGCACCACGAAGGACACAGATACGCAGTATTTT CTTKDTDTQYF
TRBJ1-1 . TRBD1 TRBV19 TGTGCCAGTAGTAAAGGACAGGGACGCGAAGCTTTCTTT CASSKGQGREAFF
TRBJ2-5 once TRBD1 TRBV5-4 TGTGCCAGCAGCTTAGGACAGGTCCAAGAGACCCAGTACTTC CASSLGQVQETQYF
TRBJ1-5 few . TRBV7-6 TGTGCCAGCAGCTTAGGTCAGGGTCTGGGCAATCAGCCCCAGCATTTT CASSLGQGLGNQPQHF
TRBJ1-3 . . TRBV6-5 TGTGCCAGCAGTTACTCTCCGTGGCGGAACACCATATATTTT CASSYSPWRNTIYF
TRBJ1-1 . TRBD1 TRBV5-1 TGCGCCAGCGGCCAGACAGGGCGGGCCACTGAAGCTTTCTTT CASGQTGRATEAFF
TRBJ1-2 many TRBD1 TRBV19 TGTGCCAGTAGTATCGGGACAGTCCCTAGCTACACCTTC CASSIGTVPSYTF
TRBJ1-1 . TRBD1 TRBV9 TGTGCCAGCAGCCCGTACAGGGGCGAGAACACTGAAGCTTTCTTT CASSPYRGENTEAFF